These T cell receptor beta chains were read from a single sample in a study of shared clonotypes between healthy human individuals. Assay: immunoSEQ multiplex PCR; the TCRdb copy retains only in-frame clones and omits some. The top ten clones hold approximately 13% of a sample with around 450,000 clones, 70% to 80% of them seen once. The specimen sequenced was PBMCs. These receptors originate from a middle-aged woman in good health. Some clones in this sample may be carry-over from other donors' samples. The CDR3 runs from the conserved cysteine through the conserved F or W. Fields, in order: D gene, J gene, V gene, clone size, CDR3 protein, CDR3 DNA. A D gene is named only where the DNA matches it firmly. For some rows the clone size is stated as once, few or many, or as a class when expanded; others skip it.

.	TRBJ2-6	TRBV4-2	.	CASSQSTGSGANVLTF	TGTGCCAGCAGCCAATCGACAGGTTCTGGGGCCAACGTCCTGACTTTC
.	TRBJ1-5	TRBV19	few	CASMTRNQPQHF	TGTGCCAGTATGACACGGAATCAGCCCCAGCATTTT
TRBD1	TRBJ2-7	TRBV5-8	.	CASSFLTGNSYEQYF	TGTGCCAGCAGCTTCCTGACAGGGAATTCCTACGAGCAGTACTTC
TRBD2	TRBJ2-7	TRBV7-3	.	CASSSPRTSGRYEQYF	TGTGCCAGCAGCTCCCCCCGGACTAGCGGGAGATACGAGCAGTACTTC
.	TRBJ2-1	TRBV6-6	.	CASSFLASSYNEQFF	TGTGCCAGCAGTTTTCTAGCGAGCTCCTACAATGAGCAGTTCTTC
.	TRBJ1-1	TRBV29-1	.	CSVEDTGGPDINTEAFF	TGCAGCGTTGAAGATACGGGCGGGCCTGACATAAACACTGAAGCTTTCTTT
.	TRBJ2-7	TRBV14	.	CASSQDRVSLYFRSYSYEQYF	TGTGCCAGCAGCCAAGATCGGGTTAGTTTGTATTTCCGATCCTATTCCTACGAGCAGTACTTC
TRBD2	TRBJ2-5	TRBV29-1	.	CSVGEAGGPETQYF	TGCAGCGTCGGGGAGGCGGGAGGTCCCGAGACCCAGTACTTC
TRBD1	TRBJ1-1	TRBV5-5	.	CASSLTKTGETEAFF	TGTGCCAGCAGCCTGACCAAGACAGGGGAAACTGAAGCTTTCTTT
TRBD2	TRBJ2-5	TRBV5-8	.	CASILPSGPYQETQYF	TGTGCCAGCATCCTCCCTAGCGGGCCTTACCAAGAGACCCAGTACTTC
TRBD2	TRBJ2-3	TRBV9	.	CASSVGLAGEDTQYF	TGTGCCAGCAGCGTAGGACTAGCGGGAGAAGATACGCAGTATTTT
TRBD1	TRBJ2-7	TRBV7-9	.	CASSLMGTGEDYEQYF	TGTGCCAGCAGCTTAATGGGGACAGGGGAGGATTACGAGCAGTACTTC
.	TRBJ2-2	TRBV11-3	.	CASSPSTTGELFF	TGTGCCAGCAGCCCAAGCACCACCGGGGAGCTGTTTTTT
.	TRBJ2-1	TRBV6-1	.	CASSEASYNEQFF	TGTGCCAGCAGTGAAGCTAGCTACAATGAGCAGTTCTTC
TRBD2	TRBJ2-7	TRBV6-4	.	CASSFGAGGPYEQYF	TGTGCCAGCAGCTTTGGAGCGGGAGGGCCCTACGAGCAGTACTTC
.	TRBJ2-7	TRBV15	.	CATSRGKDSYEQYF	TGTGCCACCAGCAGAGGCAAGGACTCCTACGAGCAGTACTTC
.	TRBJ1-2	TRBV5-1	few	CASSFGLEGGGYTF	TGCGCCAGCAGCTTCGGGCTAGAAGGTGGTGGCTACACCTTC
TRBD1	TRBJ2-6	TRBV30	.	CAGGQAFWANVLTF	TGTGCCGGGGGACAGGCCTTCTGGGCCAACGTCCTGACTTTC
.	TRBJ1-6	TRBV2	.	CASNPGPNSPLHF	TGTGCCAGCAATCCAGGGCCCAATTCACCCCTCCACTTT
.	TRBJ1-1	TRBV7-9	.	CASSLFSTEAFF	TGTGCCAGCAGCTTATTTAGCACTGAAGCTTTCTTT
.	TRBJ1-5	TRBV19	.	CASSLPGGSNQPQHF	TGTGCCAGTAGTTTGCCAGGTGGTAGCAATCAGCCCCAGCATTTT
TRBD1	TRBJ2-1	TRBV19	.	CASTSTGGYNEQFF	TGTGCCAGTACATCGACAGGGGGATACAATGAGCAGTTCTTC
.	TRBJ2-7	TRBV2	.	CASCWGQGDYEQYF	TGTGCCAGTTGTTGGGGACAAGGGGACTACGAGCAGTACTTC
.	TRBJ1-4	TRBV5-1	.	CASSLYSENEKLFF	TGCGCCAGCAGCTTGTATTCGGAGAATGAAAAACTGTTTTTT
TRBD2	TRBJ2-2	TRBV25-1	.	CASSPAGEAGELFF	TGTGCCAGCAGTCCAGCGGGAGAAGCCGGGGAGCTGTTTTTT